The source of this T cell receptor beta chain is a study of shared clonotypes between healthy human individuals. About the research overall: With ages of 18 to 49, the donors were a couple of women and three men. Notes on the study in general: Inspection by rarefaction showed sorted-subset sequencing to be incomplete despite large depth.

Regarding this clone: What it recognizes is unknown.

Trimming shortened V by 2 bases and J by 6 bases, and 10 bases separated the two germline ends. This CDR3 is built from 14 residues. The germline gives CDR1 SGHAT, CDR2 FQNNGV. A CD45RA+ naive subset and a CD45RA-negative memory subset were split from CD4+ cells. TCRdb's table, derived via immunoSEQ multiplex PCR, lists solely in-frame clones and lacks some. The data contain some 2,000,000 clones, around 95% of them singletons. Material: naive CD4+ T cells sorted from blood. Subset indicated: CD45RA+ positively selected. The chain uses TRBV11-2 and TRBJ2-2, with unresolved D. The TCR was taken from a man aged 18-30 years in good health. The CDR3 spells CASSLLSWSGELFF. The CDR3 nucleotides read TGTGCCAGCAGCTTACTGTCCTGGTCCGGGGAGCTGTTTTTT.